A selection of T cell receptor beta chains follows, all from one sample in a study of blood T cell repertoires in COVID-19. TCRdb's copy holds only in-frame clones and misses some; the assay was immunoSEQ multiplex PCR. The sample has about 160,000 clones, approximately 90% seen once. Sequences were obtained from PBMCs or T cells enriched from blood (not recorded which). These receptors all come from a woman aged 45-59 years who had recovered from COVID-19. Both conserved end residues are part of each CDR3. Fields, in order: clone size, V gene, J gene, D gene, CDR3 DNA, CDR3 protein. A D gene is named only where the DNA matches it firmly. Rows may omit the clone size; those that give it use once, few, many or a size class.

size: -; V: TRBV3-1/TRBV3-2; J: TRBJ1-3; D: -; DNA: TGTGCTGCGGGGGGGGCTGGAAACACCATATATTTT; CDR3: CAAGGAGNTIYF
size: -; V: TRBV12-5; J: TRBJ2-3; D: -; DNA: TGTGCTAGTGGTCGGGACACTTTCACAGATACGCAGTATTTT; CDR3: CASGRDTFTDTQYF
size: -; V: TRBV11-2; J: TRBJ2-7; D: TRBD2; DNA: TGTGCCAGCAGCTTGATGGCTAGCGGGTGGGAGCAGTACTTC; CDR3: CASSLMASGWEQYF
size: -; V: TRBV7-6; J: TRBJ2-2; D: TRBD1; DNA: TGTGCCAGCAGCCTAACCCGGGACAGGAACACCGGGGAGCTGTTTTTT; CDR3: CASSLTRDRNTGELFF
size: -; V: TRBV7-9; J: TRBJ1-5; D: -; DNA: TGTGCCAGCAGCTTAGGAGGGGGTAACCAGCCCCAGCATTTT; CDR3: CASSLGGGNQPQHF
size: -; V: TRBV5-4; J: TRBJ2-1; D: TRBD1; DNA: TGTGCCAGCACGGTGGACAGGAAAGACAATGAGCAGTTCTTC; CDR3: CASTVDRKDNEQFF
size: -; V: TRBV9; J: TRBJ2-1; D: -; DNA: TGTGCCAGCAGCGGGTCGCGAGGAGCGCGATACAATGAGCAGTTCTTC; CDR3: CASSGSRGARYNEQFF
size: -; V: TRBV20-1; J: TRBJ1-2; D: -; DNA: TGCAGTGCTAGAGCGGGGGATGGCTACACCTTC; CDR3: CSARAGDGYTF
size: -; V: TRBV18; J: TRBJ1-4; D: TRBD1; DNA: TGTGCCAGCTCCCCCGGGACAGTAAATGAAAAACTGTTTTTT; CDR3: CASSPGTVNEKLFF
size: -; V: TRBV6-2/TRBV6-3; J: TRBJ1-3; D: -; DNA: TGTGCCAGCAGTTACCAAGCAGCGGGAGGAAACACCATATATTTT; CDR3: CASSYQAAGGNTIYF
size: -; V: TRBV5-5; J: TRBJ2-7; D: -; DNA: TGTGCCAGCAGCTTCAATTGGGGAGAACGGAGCTACGAGCAGTACTTC; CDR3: CASSFNWGERSYEQYF
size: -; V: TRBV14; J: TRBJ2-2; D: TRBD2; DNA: TGTGCCAGCAGTAAACTAGCGGCGAACACCGGGGAGCTGTTTTTT; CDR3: CASSKLAANTGELFF
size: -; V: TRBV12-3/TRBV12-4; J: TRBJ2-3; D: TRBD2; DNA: TGTGCCAGCAGTCAGAGCGGGGGTACGCAGTATTTT; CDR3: CASSQSGGTQYF
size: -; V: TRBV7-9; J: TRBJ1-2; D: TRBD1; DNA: TGTGCCAGCAGCTTAGGACAGGGACTAGATGGCTACACCTTC; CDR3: CASSLGQGLDGYTF
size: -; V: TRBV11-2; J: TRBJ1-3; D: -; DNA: TGTGCCAGCAGCTTAGAAGTAAGGGGCAGGACCTCTGGAAACACCATATATTTT; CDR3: CASSLEVRGRTSGNTIYF
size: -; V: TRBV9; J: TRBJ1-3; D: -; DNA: TGTGCCAGCAGCGCGACGGGCTCTGGAAACACCATATATTTT; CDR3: CASSATGSGNTIYF
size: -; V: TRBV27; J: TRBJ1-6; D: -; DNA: TGTGCCAGCAGTTTATCTGACAGGTATAATTCACCCCTCCACTTT; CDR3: CASSLSDRYNSPLHF
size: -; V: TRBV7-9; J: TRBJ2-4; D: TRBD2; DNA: TGTGCCAGCAGTCGGACTAGCGGGAGCAAAAACATTCAGTACTTC; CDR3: CASSRTSGSKNIQYF
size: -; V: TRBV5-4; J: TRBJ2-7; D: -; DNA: TGTGCCAGCAGCCTACCCGAGCCTGACTACGAGCAGTACTTC; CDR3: CASSLPEPDYEQYF
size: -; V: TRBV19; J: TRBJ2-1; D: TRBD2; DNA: TGTGCCAGTAGTATGGTAGCGGGGGATCTTTTGGTTTACAATGAGCAGTTCTTC; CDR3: CASSMVAGDLLVYNEQFF
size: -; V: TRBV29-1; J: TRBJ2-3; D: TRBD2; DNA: TGCAGCGCCCGCCGCGGGGGTTCGACAGATACGCAGTATTTT; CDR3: CSARRGGSTDTQYF
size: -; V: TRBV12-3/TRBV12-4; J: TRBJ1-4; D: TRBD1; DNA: TGTGCCAGCAGGCGGACAGGGGAAGAAAAACTGTTTTTT; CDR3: CASRRTGEEKLFF
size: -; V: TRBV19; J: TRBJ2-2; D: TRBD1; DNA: TGTGCCAGTAGTGCGACACCGGGACAGATCACCGGGGAGCTGTTTTTT; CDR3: CASSATPGQITGELFF
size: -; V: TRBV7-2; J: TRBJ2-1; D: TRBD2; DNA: TGTGCCAGCAGCTTCTGGGCGGGGGGACTCGTCGATGAGCAGTTCTTC; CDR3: CASSFWAGGLVDEQFF
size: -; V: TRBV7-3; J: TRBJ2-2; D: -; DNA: TGTGCCACCTTTTTCCTGAGATCCAGGGCCCAGACCGGGGAGCTGTTTTTT; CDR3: CATFFLRSRAQTGELFF
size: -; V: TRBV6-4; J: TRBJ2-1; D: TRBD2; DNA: TGTGCCAGCAGTGCCGTTGCGGGGGGAACCTACAATGAGCAGTTCTTC; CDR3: CASSAVAGGTYNEQFF
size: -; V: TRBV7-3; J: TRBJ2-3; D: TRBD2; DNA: TGTGCCAGCAGCTTAAGGGGGGGAGCTAGCACAGATACGCAGTATTTT; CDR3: CASSLRGGASTDTQYF
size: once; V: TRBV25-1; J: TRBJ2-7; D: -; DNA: TGTGCCAGCAGTGACCCCCCCGGGGGGCGGTACGAGCAGTACTTC; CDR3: CASSDPPGGRYEQYF
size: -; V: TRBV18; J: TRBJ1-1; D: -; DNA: TGTGCCAGCTCACCACTCTTTGACAGACTGAACACTGAAGCTTTCTTT; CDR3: CASSPLFDRLNTEAFF
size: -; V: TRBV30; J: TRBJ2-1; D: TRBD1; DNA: TGTGCCTGGAACAGGGGCAATGAGCAGTTCTTC; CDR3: CAWNRGNEQFF
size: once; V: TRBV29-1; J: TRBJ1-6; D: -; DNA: TGCAGCGTGGGGACCCAGGGGAGCGATTCACCCCTCCACTTT; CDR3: CSVGTQGSDSPLHF
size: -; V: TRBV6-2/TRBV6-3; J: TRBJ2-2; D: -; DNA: TGTGCCAGCAGCCTCGACGCGGCGGGCGGGGAGCTGTTTTTT; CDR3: CASSLDAAGGELFF
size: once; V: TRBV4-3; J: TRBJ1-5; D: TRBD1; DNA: TGCGCCAGCAGCCAAGGACAGGGTTATGAGCCCCAGCATTTT; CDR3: CASSQGQGYEPQHF
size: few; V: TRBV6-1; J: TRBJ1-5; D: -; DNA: TGTGCCAGCAGTGAAACAGGGATTAGCAATCAGCCCCAGCATTTT; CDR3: CASSETGISNQPQHF
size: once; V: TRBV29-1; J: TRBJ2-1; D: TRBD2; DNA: TGCAGCGTTCGGACTAGCGGGGGGGAAAAGGGTGAGCAGTTCTTC; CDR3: CSVRTSGGEKGEQFF
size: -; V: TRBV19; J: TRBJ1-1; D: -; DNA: TGTGCCAGTAGTATAGATGCTGGGCGCCGGAACACTGAAGCTTTCTTT; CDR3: CASSIDAGRRNTEAFF
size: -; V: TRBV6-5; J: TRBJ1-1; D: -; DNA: TGTGCCAGCAGCCAGGGGTTTCTAGCTTTCTTT; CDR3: CASSQGFLAFF
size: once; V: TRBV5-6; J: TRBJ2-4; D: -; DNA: TGTGCCAGCAGCTTGCAGGGCGAGGCCAAAAACATTCAGTACTTC; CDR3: CASSLQGEAKNIQYF
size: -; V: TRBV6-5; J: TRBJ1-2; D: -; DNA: TGTGCCAGCAGCCCCTCAGGGAGGGAGGGCTACACCTTC; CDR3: CASSPSGREGYTF
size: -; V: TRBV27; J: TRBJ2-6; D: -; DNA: TGTGCCAGCAGAAAAGACTGGGGGGGCAGTCTCTCTTCTGGGGCCAACGTCCTGACTTTC; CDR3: CASRKDWGGSLSSGANVLTF
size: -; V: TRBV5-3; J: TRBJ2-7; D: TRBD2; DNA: TGTGCCAGAAGCTCTAGCGGGGGGGGATACGAGCAGTACTTC; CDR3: CARSSSGGGYEQYF
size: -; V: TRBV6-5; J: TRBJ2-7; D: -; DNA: TGTGCCAGCAGTAGGGGCGGCGCAATTCCCTACGAGCAGTACTTC; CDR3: CASSRGGAIPYEQYF